This entry lists 32 T cell receptor beta chains sequenced from one sample in a study of shared clonotypes between healthy human individuals. The naive CD8 subset, CD45RO-negative cells positively selected for CCR7, excluded terminally differentiated effector memory CD45RA+ cells. Sequenced by immunoSEQ multiplex PCR; TCRdb stores in-frame clones only, minus some. The sample contains millions of clones, about 95% of which appear only once. The specimen sequenced was naive CD8+ T cells sorted from blood. The receptors were gathered from a young man in good health.

The chain carries TRBV9 and TRBJ1-4; D remains ambiguous. Germline V gene lookup returns CDR1 SGDLS and CDR2 YYNGEE. CDR3 length: 15 residues. Between the trimmed V and J ends, which lost 0 bases and 5 bases, there was a span of 11 bases. The DNA for the CDR3 is TGTGCCAGCAGCGTAGCCGGCGGATTCAATGAAAAACTGTTTTTT. It is translated as CASSVAGGFNEKLFF.

This clone occurred once. The V call is TRBV2, the J call TRBJ1-5, with a tentative D call TRBD1 (5 bases). This CDR3 contains 16 residues. V was trimmed by 5 bases and J by 8 bases, leaving 22 bases between them. The V gene's germline CDR1 is SNHLY and CDR2 FYNNEI. The CDR3 bases are TGTGCCAGCAGTTCTCCCGAAATTCAGGGTGCCGAGCCCCAGCATTTT. This codes for CASSSPEIQGAEPQHF. Full variable domain (remainder filled in from reference TRBV2 and TRBJ1-5): EPEVTQTPSHQVTQMGQEVILRCVPISNHLYFYWYRQILGQKVEFLVSFYNNEISEKSEIFDDQFSVERPDGSNFTLKIRSTKLEDSAMYFCASSSPEIQGAEPQHFGDGTRLSIL.

The chain combines TRBV27 with TRBJ2-1; no definite D call. Trimming cost V 3 bases and J 5 bases, with 11 bases left between them. This CDR3 is 14 amino acids long. From germline, CDR1 is MNHEY and CDR2 SMNVEV (reference sequence). The CDR3 DNA is TGTGCCAGCAGTTTGGATTCCCCGGACAATGAGCAGTTCTTC. Its protein product is CASSLDSPDNEQFF.

The rearrangement uses TRBV4-1 and TRBJ1-1; 7 bases are shared with TRBD1. From germline, CDR1 is MGHRA and CDR2 YSYEKL. The CDR3 runs to 15 residues. J gave up 0 bases and V 0 bases, and 1 base lay outside the gene matches. The CDR3, as DNA: TGCGCCAGCAGCCAAGAGGGACAGTTGAACACTGAAGCTTTCTTT. Translation gives CASSQEGQLNTEAFF.

In this sample, this clone turned up once. The CDR3 here is CASSFKGIFTGELFF. The DNA for the CDR3 is TGTGCCAGCAGCTTCAAAGGGATCTTCACCGGGGAGCTGTTTTTT. The genes are TRBV5-6 and TRBJ2-2, with no clear D. Trimming took 2 bases from V and 4 from J, leaving 12 bases between them. This CDR3 comprises 15 residues. Germline V lookup: CDR1 SGHDT, CDR2 YYEEEE. Full variable domain (remainder filled in from reference TRBV5-6 and TRBJ2-2): DAGVTQSPTHLIKTRGQQVTLRCSPKSGHDTVSWYQQALGQGPQFIFQYYEEEERQRGNFPDRFSGHQFPNYSSELNVNALLLGDSALYLCASSFKGIFTGELFFGEGSRLTVL.

This chain joins TRBV9 and TRBJ1-4; D not resolved. Germline loops: CDR1 SGDLS, CDR2 YYNGEE. With 3 bases removed from V and 8 bases from J, the gap between germline ends came to 14 bases. This CDR3 region has 14 residues. CDR3 region: CASSAGLLEEKLFF. CDR3 DNA: TGTGCCAGCAGCGCTGGCTTGCTGGAAGAAAAACTGTTTTTT. Full variable domain (rest looked up from reference TRBV9 and TRBJ1-4): DSGVTQTPKHLITATGQRVTLRCSPRSGDLSVYWYQQSLDQGLQFLIQYYNGEERAKGNILERFSAQQFPDLHSELNLSSLELGDSALYFCASSAGLLEEKLFFGSGTQLSVL.

This clone was seen once. V and J are TRBV11-2 and TRBJ2-5; D is possibly TRBD2 (5 bases). Trimming stripped 5 bases from V and 5 bases from J, with 21 bases between. This CDR3 contains 16 residues. In germline, CDR1 is SGHAT, CDR2 FQNNGV. CDR3 bases: TGTGCCAGCAGCCTACGTGAGGCGGGCAAAGCGGAGACCCAGTACTTC. Amino acids: CASSLREAGKAETQYF.

A note on this clone: This specimen includes other DNA sequences encoding the same CDR3. The V gene is TRBV9, the J gene TRBJ2-7, with D possibly TRBD1 on 6 matching bases. The CDR3 consists of 14 residues. CDR1 is SGDLS, CDR2 YYNGEE, per germline. V was pared by 3 bases and J by 1 base, with 11 bases between. As DNA, the CDR3 is TGTGCCAGCAGCGCCGGGACACCATCCTACGAGCAGTACTTC. This codes for CASSAGTPSYEQYF.

This chain uses TRBV4-1 with TRBJ2-1, with 9 bases matching TRBD1. The CDR3 spans 14 residues. V shed 4 bases, J shed 6 bases, and the junction held 4 bases outside the gene matches. Per germline, CDR1 MGHRA and CDR2 YSYEKL. The CDR3: CASSPDRGSNEQFF. CDR3 coding DNA: TGCGCCAGCAGCCCCGACAGGGGGTCCAATGAGCAGTTCTTC.

This chain uses TRBV2 with TRBJ1-2, with 7 bases identical to TRBD1. Per germline, CDR1 SNHLY and CDR2 FYNNEI. This CDR3 has 15 residues. J lost 0 bases, V lost 3 bases, and 4 bases had no gene match. This CDR3 is CASSDDREANYGYTF. The CDR3 DNA is TGTGCCAGCAGTGACGACAGGGAAGCTAACTATGGCTACACCTTC.

V is TRBV6-5 and J is TRBJ2-2; 7 nucleotides match TRBD1. The V and J ends lost 0 bases and 7 bases, in that order; junction bases with no gene match: 5. The CDR3 is made up of 15 amino acids. The germline CDR1 and CDR2 sequences are MNHEY and SVGAGI. CDR3 coding DNA: TGTGCCAGCAGTTACTCGACAGGGCCATACGGGGAGCTGTTTTTT. Encoded protein: CASSYSTGPYGELFF.

The chain joins TRBV2 to TRBJ2-7; 7 nucleotides agree with TRBD1. This CDR3 comprises 15 residues. Germline trimming cut 3 bases from V and 2 bases from J; bases unmatched to any gene: 7. The germline gives CDR1 SNHLY, CDR2 FYNNEI. The CDR3 reads CASSEVRQGAYEQYF. CDR3 in DNA: TGTGCCAGCAGTGAGGTGAGACAGGGAGCCTACGAGCAGTACTTC.

This sequence joins TRBV27 and TRBJ2-1; 8 bases agree with TRBD1. With V trimmed by 5 bases and J by 2 bases, 2 bases remained unmatched. Looked up from germline, CDR1 is MNHEY and CDR2 is SMNVEV (reference sequence). The CDR3 spans 14 residues. CDR3 DNA: TGTGCCAGCAGTACGACAGGGGCCTACAATGAGCAGTTCTTC. Residues: CASSTTGAYNEQFF.

This chain uses TRBV2 with TRBJ1-5; D is unresolved. Germline V gives CDR1 SNHLY, CDR2 FYNNEI. This CDR3 spans 14 amino acids. V shed 1 base and J shed 3 bases, with 7 bases lying between them. In DNA form, the CDR3 reads TGTGCCAGCAGTGAAGGGCCGGACAATCAGCCCCAGCATTTT. Its protein is CASSEGPDNQPQHF.

V and J are TRBV19 and TRBJ2-1; the D is unclear. Germline assignment: CDR1 LNHDA and CDR2 SQIVND (reference sequence). The CDR3 spans 15 residues. V dropped 5 bases and J dropped 0 bases, with 11 bases sitting between them. The CDR3 nucleotides read TGTGCCAGTAGTGCCTCGGTGAGCTCCTACAATGAGCAGTTCTTC. It specifies CASSASVSSYNEQFF.

This chain joins TRBV28 and TRBJ2-3; the match to TRBD2 covers 8 bases. V trimming: 10 bases; J trimming: 3 bases; junction bases outside the gene matches: 12. The germline V gene has CDR1 MDHEN and CDR2 SYDVKM. This CDR3 contains 15 residues. The CDR3 reads CATHSTSEGTDTQYF. CDR3 nucleotides: TGTGCCACCCATTCGACTAGCGAGGGGACAGATACGCAGTATTTT.

This clone has a handful of counts. This chain uses TRBV10-3 with TRBJ2-5; D is ambiguous. Germline assignment: CDR1 ENHRY and CDR2 SYGVKD. The CDR3 length is 13 residues. V was clipped by 4 bases and J by 1 base, with 7 bases between them. CDR3 amino acids: CAISASSQETQYF. The CDR3 DNA reads as TGTGCCATCAGTGCGTCCAGCCAAGAGACCCAGTACTTC.

The chain carries TRBV6-5 and TRBJ1-2, with 9 bases that match TRBD1. CDR1 is MNHEY and CDR2 is SVGAGI in the germline V gene. V dropped 2 bases and J dropped 2; count of bases not matched to a gene: 3. This CDR3 contains 15 residues. Here the CDR3 DNA reads TGTGCCAGCAGTTACCGACAGGGGGTGAACTATGGCTACACCTTC. As protein: CASSYRQGVNYGYTF.

Comments on this clone: A much larger clone differs from this one at a single base, so this may be a read error. This rearrangement joins TRBV5-6 to TRBJ2-7; D is undetermined. V gave up 2 bases and J gave up 3 bases, with 3 bases separating them. The CDR3 runs 11 residues. CDR1 and CDR2 from the germline V gene are SGHDT and YYEEEE. CDR3 sequence reads: CASSFDYEQYF. The CDR3 DNA reads as TGTGCCAGCAGCTTCGACTACGAGCAGTACTTC.

Concerning this clone itself: Other DNA sequences in the same sample also yield this CDR3. The chain has TRBV7-2 and TRBJ2-7; D may be TRBD2 (6 bases). Per germline, CDR1 SGHTA and CDR2 FQGNSA. CDR3 length: 14 residues. V was trimmed by 2 bases and J by 3 bases, leaving 11 bases between them. The CDR3: CASSLNGLSYEQYF. In DNA form, the CDR3 reads TGTGCCAGCAGCTTAAACGGACTAAGCTACGAGCAGTACTTC.

The chain links TRBV6-5 to TRBJ2-1, with 7 bases fitting TRBD2. Germline assignment: CDR1 MNHEY and CDR2 SVGAGI. This CDR3 is 15 amino acids long. The ends lost 0 bases at V and 7 bases at J; junction bases unmatched: 6. DNA of the CDR3: TGTGCCAGCAGTTACTCCGCGGGAGTCGGGAATGAGCAGTTCTTC. Protein: CASSYSAGVGNEQFF.

The rearrangement joins TRBV28 to TRBJ2-7; D gene unclear. This CDR3 is 14 amino acids long. The V end was cut by 3 bases, the J end by 0 bases, with 9 bases between. CDR1 is MDHEN and CDR2 is SYDVKM in the germline V gene. CDR3 nucleotides: TGTGCCAGCAGTTTTTCGCCGGGCTCCTACGAGCAGTACTTC. This sequence encodes CASSFSPGSYEQYF. The whole variable domain, remainder taken from reference TRBV28 and TRBJ2-7, is DVKVTQSSRYLVKRTGEKVFLECVQDMDHENMFWYRQDPGLGLRLIYFSYDVKMKEKGDIPEGYSVSREKKERFSLILESASTNQTSMYLCASSFSPGSYEQYFGPGTRLTVT.

This clone has only a few counts. Other DNA sequences in the same sample also yield this CDR3. The DNA for the CDR3 is TGCGCCAGCAGCTTGACAGGGAGTAGCACAGATACGCAGTATTTT. Translation gives CASSLTGSSTDTQYF. This chain links TRBV5-1 with TRBJ2-3; a possible D gene is TRBD1 (6 bases). The CDR3 is made up of 15 amino acids. The V end was cut by 1 base, the J end by 0 bases, with 9 bases between. Germline CDR1 SGHRS, CDR2 YFSETQ.

The chain combines TRBV6-6 with TRBJ2-1; no clear D. V dropped 2 bases and J dropped 6 bases, with 8 bases sitting between them. This CDR3 spans 13 amino acids. The germline V gene encodes CDR1 MNHNY and CDR2 SVGAGI (reference sequence). For the CDR3, the DNA is TGTGCCAGCAGTTACGACGAGCTCAATGAGCAGTTCTTC. It is translated as CASSYDELNEQFF.

V and J are TRBV4-1 and TRBJ1-1; 9 nucleotides match TRBD1. This CDR3 is 13 amino acids long. J gave up 4 bases and V 5 bases, and 2 bases lay outside the gene matches. The germline V gene has CDR1 MGHRA and CDR2 YSYEKL. The CDR3, as DNA: TGCGCCAGCAGCTGGGACAGGGCCACTGAAGCTTTCTTT. Amino acids: CASSWDRATEAFF.

The chain uses TRBV5-6 and TRBJ2-5, with D perhaps TRBD2 (5 bases). The V end was cut by 6 bases, the J end by 10 bases, with 19 bases between. Germline loops: CDR1 SGHDT, CDR2 YYEEEE. CDR3 size: 13 residues. CDR3 DNA: TGTGCCAGCAATACGTACGATTTGGCGGGCCAGTACTTC. It encodes CASNTYDLAGQYF.

The V call is TRBV9, the J call TRBJ2-1, with TRBD2 as a possible D gene (5 bases). Trimming took off 3 bases at V and 8 bases at J, with 21 bases between the two ends. The germline gives CDR1 SGDLS, CDR2 YYNGEE. This CDR3 spans 16 amino acids. The CDR3 nucleotides are TGTGCCAGCAGCGAAGCACCTTCTTTGGGAGTATATGAGCAGTTCTTC. Translated: CASSEAPSLGVYEQFF.

The chain combines TRBV6-1 with TRBJ2-7; 7 bases fit TRBD1. After removal of 6 bases from V and 2 bases from J, the junction contained 10 bases not matched to a gene. This CDR3 has 15 amino acids. Germline assignment: CDR1 MNHNS and CDR2 SASEGT. CDR3 protein: CASRGTGTATYEQYF. CDR3 DNA sequence: TGTGCCAGCAGGGGGACCGGGACAGCCACCTACGAGCAGTACTTC.

This rearrangement joins TRBV9 to TRBJ1-2, with no clear D. The ends were cut back, 3 bases at V and 4 bases at J, with 13 bases in the middle. Germline values: CDR1 SGDLS, CDR2 YYNGEE. CDR3 length equals 14 residues. CDR3 nucleotide sequence: TGTGCCAGCAGCGACGGAGGAACAGTCTATGGCTACACCTTC. Protein sequence: CASSDGGTVYGYTF.

The J gene is TRBJ1-2, the V gene TRBV28, with no clear D. Germline CDR1 MDHEN, CDR2 SYDVKM. Trimming removed 5 bases at V and 8 bases at J, with 18 bases between. This CDR3 contains 14 residues. The CDR3: CASSPPSQVIGYTF. CDR3 coding DNA: TGTGCCAGCAGTCCACCTTCCCAGGTGATCGGCTACACCTTC.

This clone was seen a few times. The chain is built from TRBV18 and TRBJ1-2; the match to TRBD1 covers 10 bases. The CDR3 runs 14 residues. Losses at the gene ends were 4 bases for V and 5 bases for J; bases not matched to a gene: 4. The germline CDR1 and CDR2 sequences are KGHSH and LQKENI. This CDR3 reads CASSRDRGLYGYTF. In DNA form, the CDR3 reads TGTGCCAGCTCACGTGACAGGGGGCTTTATGGCTACACCTTC.

CDR3: CASSPPGGQVNNYGYTF. In DNA form, the CDR3 reads TGTGCCAGCAGCCCGCCAGGGGGGCAGGTTAATAACTATGGCTACACCTTC. The J gene is TRBJ1-2, the V gene TRBV5-6; 7 positions agree with TRBD1. Looked up from germline, CDR1 is SGHDT and CDR2 is YYEEEE. Trimming removed 4 bases from V and 1 base from J; junction bases left unmatched: 13. CDR3 length: 17 residues.